Below, 11 T cell receptor beta chains from the same sample are listed, as sequenced in a study of T-cell memory formation after mild COVID-19. TCRdb called the 5' RACE reads again in MiXCR, with one record for every CDR3 protein. Among hundreds of thousands of distinct CDR3 sequences listed, around a sixth were seen once. The sequencing sample was made of PBMCs or a T cell subset sorted from them (not recorded which). These receptor sequences come from an adult woman who had mild COVID-19 (a few samples of this study predate the infection). Cell type and time point are not known.

This clonotype was counted between two and nine times. The V and J genes are TRBV20-1 and TRBJ1-2; 8 bases align to TRBD1. Losses at the gene ends were 5 bases for V and 4 bases for J; bases not matched to a gene: 9. CDR3 length equals 14 residues. CDR1 is DFQATT, CDR2 SNEGSKA, per germline (reference sequence). The CDR3 nucleotides read TGCAGTGCTTTAACCCGGGACAGGTCCTATGGCTACACCTTC. Its protein is CSALTRDRSYGYTF.

This clonotype came up a few times. In DNA, the CDR3 is TGTGCCAGCAGCGCAAGCGGGACCCCCTACGAGCAGTACTTC. This translates into CASSASGTPYEQYF. V and J are TRBV9 and TRBJ2-7; 7 positions match TRBD2. The CDR3 contains 14 residues. Looked up from germline, CDR1 is SGDLS and CDR2 is YYNGEE. Germline trimming cut 3 bases from V and 2 bases from J; bases unmatched to any gene: 5.

V and J are TRBV11-1 and TRBJ2-1; 10 nucleotides line up with TRBD2. The junction had 7 bases not matched to a gene; V was cut back by 5 bases and J by 0 bases. CDR3 size: 17 residues. CDR1 and CDR2 (germline): SGHAT, FQDESV (reference sequence). CDR3 sequence reads: CASSRQGLARSYNEQFF. DNA for the CDR3: TGTGCCAGCAGCAGACAGGGACTAGCGCGCTCCTACAATGAGCAGTTCTTC.

This sequence joins TRBV24-1 and TRBJ2-1, with 16 positions matching TRBD2. This CDR3 comprises 15 residues. Trimming removed 9 bases from V and 3 bases from J; junction bases left unmatched: 1. The germline V gene has CDR1 KGHDR and CDR2 SFDVKD. The CDR3 DNA reads TGTGCCACCGGGACTAGCGGGGGGGTCTACAATGAGCAGTTCTTC. It translates to CATGTSGGVYNEQFF.

This chain connects TRBV7-9 to TRBJ2-2; perhaps TRBD1 as D (6 bases). The germline V and J ends were trimmed by 3 bases and 4 bases, with 27 bases remaining between them. From germline, CDR1 is SEHNR and CDR2 FQNEAQ (reference sequence). The CDR3 is 20 amino acids. DNA for the CDR3: TGTGCCAGCAGCTTGTTGGCAGGAACAACCCCGGGACATAGCACCGGGGAGCTGTTTTTT. This translates into CASSLLAGTTPGHSTGELFF.

The chain combines TRBV12-3 or TRBV12-4 with TRBJ2-3; 8 nucleotides align to TRBD2. The J segment lost 5 bases and the V segment lost 6 bases, leaving 13 bases of the junction unmatched. This CDR3 region has 16 residues. The CDR3 loop reads CASSSNPGLERDTQYF. The CDR3 nucleotides are TGTGCCAGCAGCTCTAATCCGGGACTAGAGCGAGATACGCAGTATTTT.

In its sample, this clonotype was seen a few times. The CDR3 here is CASSYNLWGTEAFF. The CDR3 DNA is TGTGCCAGCAGTTATAACCTCTGGGGGACTGAAGCTTTCTTT. V is TRBV6-2 or TRBV6-3 and J is TRBJ1-1; TRBD1 is a possible D gene (5 bases). The V end was cut by 3 bases, the J end by 5 bases, with 13 bases between. Per germline, CDR1 MNHEY and CDR2 SVGEGT. The CDR3 is 14 amino acids.

At least ten counts were recorded for this clonotype. This chain connects TRBV2 to TRBJ2-3; TRBD1 agrees at 7 bases. Unmatched junction bases numbered 3, after V lost 4 bases and J lost 2 bases. Germline-derived CDR1 and CDR2 are SNHLY and FYNNEI. This CDR3 has 14 residues. The CDR3 DNA follows: TGTGCCAGCAGTGCGGGACAGACCACAGATACGCAGTATTTT. Its protein is CASSAGQTTDTQYF.

The genes are TRBV5-5 and TRBJ2-7; no clear D gene. V lost 3 bases, J lost 3 bases, and 13 bases lay in between. Germline lookup yields CDR1 SGHKS and CDR2 YYEKEE (reference sequence). The CDR3 contains 14 residues. The DNA for the CDR3 is TGTGCCAGCAGCTCCAAGTACGGTCGCTACGAGCAGTACTTC. It yields the protein CASSSKYGRYEQYF.

The chain has TRBV20-1 and TRBJ2-7; TRBD1 might be the D (6 bases). V lost 0 bases and J lost 0, with 18 bases in between. CDR1 is DFQATT, CDR2 SNEGSKA, per germline (reference sequence). The length of the CDR3 is 17 residues. CDR3 sequence reads: CSARDFGFRGSSYEQYF. The DNA for the CDR3 is TGCAGTGCTAGAGATTTCGGTTTCAGGGGAAGCTCCTACGAGCAGTACTTC.

A few counts support this clonotype. This rearrangement joins TRBV7-2 to TRBJ2-1, with D unresolved. The CDR3 is 13 residues long. CDR1 and CDR2 (germline): SGHTA, FQGNSA. V lost 2 bases, J lost 7 bases, and 9 bases lay in between. CDR3 residues: CASSLSVLNEQFF. CDR3 DNA: TGTGCCAGCAGCTTATCGGTGCTGAATGAGCAGTTCTTC.